The clone carrying this TCR beta chain was counted between two and nine times. V was cut by 10 bases and J by 4 bases, with 7 bases left in between. CDR1 and CDR2 (germline): SNHLY, FYNNEI. The CDR3 contains 10 residues. TCRdb itself ran the 5' RACE reads through MiXCR, one entry per CDR3 protein. The sample lists roughly 350,000 distinct CDR3 sequences; roughly an eighth were seen once. This entry is derived from a study of identical twins. The same specimen was also included in a second study, on yellow fever vaccine responses in identical twins.

The rearrangement joins TRBV2 to TRBJ1-1; the D is unclear. The sequenced material came from CD8+ T cells sorted from blood. The clonotype comes from a woman aged 18 to 35 in good health. CDR3 region: CATIGTEAFF. For the CDR3, the DNA is TGTGCCACGATCGGCACTGAAGCTTTCTTT.